The 11 T cell receptor beta chains below come from one sample, sequenced in a study of prognosis after radiotherapy for stage I lung cancer (dated by TCRdb to the early 2020s). The instrument was an Illumina HiSeq 3000. Two rounds of multiplex PCR were performed to amplify the TCR beta CDR3 region from genomic DNA. In the first round of PCR, primers specific to each TRBV and TRBJ gene were used, and the primer sequences are filed in Chinese patent CN105087789A. TCRdb reanalyzed the raw reads on its own, using fastp at Q25 for trimming and MiXCR for clone calling, and kept in-frame beta chains. Every CDR3 protein is listed once, alongside the most common genes and DNA of its rows. The sample data list more than 13,000 distinct CDR3 sequences, and 30% of these were observed just once. The ten top clones hold around an eighth of the sample. The specimen was PBMCs, collected before or after stereotactic body radiation therapy (not recorded which). The origin of the receptors is a donor aged 50 or older with non-small cell lung cancer.

CDR3 protein: CASSFQDRVYEQYF. The DNA of the CDR3 is TGTGCCAGCAGCTTCCAGGACAGGGTCTACGAGCAGTACTTC. The V and J genes are TRBV7-8 and TRBJ2-7, with TRBD1 matching 8 bases. There are 14 residues in the CDR3. The V gene end was trimmed by 3 bases and the J gene end by 3 bases; junction bases not matched to a gene: 4. In germline, CDR1 is SGHVS, CDR2 FQNEAQ.

In its sample, this clonotype was seen many times. The chain links TRBV5-6 to TRBJ2-1; the match to TRBD2 covers 15 bases. Germline V gene sequence: CDR1 SGHDT, CDR2 YYEEEE. Trimming cost V 4 bases and J 5 bases; bases outside gene matches: 7. The CDR3 runs to 17 residues. The CDR3: CASSLGTSGRFDNEQFF. DNA for the CDR3: TGTGCCAGCAGCCTAGGGACTAGCGGGAGGTTTGACAATGAGCAGTTCTTC.

This chain uses TRBV20-1 with TRBJ1-1, with D hard to call. V shed 5 bases and J shed 0 bases, with 22 bases lying between them. The length of the CDR3 is 17 residues. CDR1 and CDR2 (germline): DFQATT, SNEGSKA (reference sequence). This chain's CDR3 is CSADPGTRSVLNTEAFF. CDR3 DNA: TGCAGTGCTGACCCCGGTACAAGGTCTGTACTGAACACTGAAGCTTTCTTT.

This rearrangement joins TRBV6-2 or TRBV6-3 to TRBJ2-1; no clear D. The germline V gene encodes CDR1 MNHEY and CDR2 SVGEGT. The V and J ends lost 2 bases and 14 bases respectively, with 19 bases between them. The CDR3 sequence is 14 residues long. Here the CDR3 DNA reads TGTGCCAGCAGTTACGGTGGGAATCTCGATAAGGAGTTCTTC. Its protein product is CASSYGGNLDKEFF.

With regard to this clonotype: A read error is the likely source, as a far larger clone sits one nucleotide away. The gene calls are TRBV6-2 or TRBV6-3 and TRBJ2-5; D is unresolved. The V gene's germline CDR1 is MNHEY and CDR2 SVGEGT. The CDR3 consists of 14 residues. V dropped 6 bases and J dropped 8 bases, with 19 bases sitting between them. DNA for the CDR3: TGTGCCAGCAGCCAATCGGGCGGAGTGGATACCCAGTACTTC. Encoded protein: CASSQSGGVDTQYF.

This clonotype has a count of ten or more. This rearrangement joins TRBV11-2 to TRBJ2-1; the match to TRBD2 covers 12 bases. V lost 4 bases to trimming and J lost 2 bases; unmatched junction nucleotides: 0. CDR1 SGHAT and CDR2 FQNNGV come from the germline V gene. This CDR3 is 15 amino acids long. The CDR3 reads CASSSSGGAYNEQFF. The CDR3 DNA follows: TGTGCCAGCAGCTCTAGCGGGGGGGCCTACAATGAGCAGTTCTTC.

This clonotype is labeled as medium-sized (0.01 to 0.1%). This sequence joins TRBV28 and TRBJ1-3, with D possibly being TRBD1 (5 bases). The CDR3 contains 16 residues. Germline CDR1 is MDHEN and CDR2 is SYDVKM. The germline V and J ends were trimmed by 4 bases and 0 bases, with 13 bases remaining between them. For the CDR3, the DNA is TGTGCCAGCAGTTCAGGGACGTCGGACTCTGGAAACACCATATATTTT. Amino acids: CASSSGTSDSGNTIYF.

About this clonotype: A far larger clone is off by one base, so a read error is likely. The chain recombines TRBV6-8 with TRBJ1-2; 7 bases align to TRBD1. This CDR3 contains 13 residues. The germline V gene has CDR1 MNHGY and CDR2 SAAAGT. CDR3 sequence (DNA): TGTGCCAGCGGTTATGAGGGGGCTTATGGCTACACCTTC. Translated: CASGYEGAYGYTF.

This clonotype was counted many times. The rearrangement links TRBV6-2 or TRBV6-3 to TRBJ1-5; the D gene is possibly TRBD1 (5 bases). The V end lost 3 bases, the J end lost 4 bases, and 13 bases lay between the germline ends. This CDR3 contains 15 residues. Per germline, CDR1 MNHEY and CDR2 SVGEGT. The CDR3 protein is CASSYIRQPNQPQHF. The CDR3 nucleotides are TGTGCCAGCAGTTATATAAGACAGCCAAATCAGCCCCAGCATTTT.

A note on this clonotype: Sequence at one end of the junction differs from germline and may be a read error. The chain has TRBV7-9 and TRBJ2-2, with 8 nucleotides matching TRBD1. This CDR3 contains 16 residues. Germline V lookup: CDR1 SEHNR, CDR2 FQNEAQ (reference sequence). DNA for the CDR3: TGTGCCAGTGGACGAATCCGGGACAGGATCACCGGGGAGCTGGTTTTT. Protein: CASGRIRDRITGELVF.

This clonotype was counted ten times or more. Given a much more abundant clone one base away, this may be a read error. V usage is TRBV28 and J usage is TRBJ1-1; 7 nucleotides line up with TRBD1. Germline V gene data show CDR1 as MDHEN and CDR2 as SYDVKM. V dropped 5 bases and J dropped 7; count of bases not matched to a gene: 13. This CDR3 spans 15 amino acids. CDR3 protein: CASSLIGAGGNEAFF. Here the CDR3 DNA reads TGTGCCAGCAGTCTCATAGGGGCAGGGGGGAATGAAGCTTTCTTT.